This TCR beta chain was observed in a study of cytomegalovirus exposure and HLA in healthy donors. This clone was counted between two and nine times. As yet, its antigen is unknown. The CDR3 length is 16 residues. V lost 5 bases and J 0 bases, leaving 16 bases between the germline ends. The germline V gene encodes CDR1 LNHNV and CDR2 YYDKDF (reference sequence). The PCR ran on 60 Vbeta and 13 Jbeta primers. Clones were sequenced by immunoSEQ multiplex PCR, and TCRdb holds only the in-frame ones, with some missing. The sample contains more than 150,000 clones, less than 90% of which appear only once. Study-level points and caveats: Previous analysis showed most TCR beta V segments were productive about 87% or about 30% of the time. The authors confirmed in vitro that a few CMV-associated chains were specific for CMV antigens. There were several of the most significant clusters that appeared linked to common viral pathogens in a later analysis. Immune exposure was documented only through CMV serostatus.

The rearrangement joins TRBV15 to TRBJ2-5; D perhaps matches TRBD1 (6 bases). Sequencing input: PBMCs. The receptor comes from a girl between 5 and 17 years old in good health and CMV-seropositive. The CDR3 DNA follows: TGTGCCACCAGCGAAAACAGGGACGGGTACCAAGAGACCCAGTACTTC. Translating gives CATSENRDGYQETQYF.